This T cell receptor (beta chain) is from a study of blood T cell repertoires in COVID-19 (dated by TCRdb to between 2020 and 2021). A note on the overall study: The collaborator samples originated in the United States, Italy and Spain and spanned the acute and convalescent phases of COVID-19. A freely available public database, intended as a resource for researchers studying the immune response to SARS-CoV-2, is where the repertoires were released. The prospective study material was composed of cDNA or gDNA derived from T cells, B-cell-depleted T cells, or PBMCs. Where HLA class I and class II types were available, the types were taken from metadata supplied by the sample provider, not from assay-based typing. A de-identified subject ID, COVID-19 status, age in years and sex were almost always included in the sample metadata. Samples came from the ongoing ImmuneRACE study (first 160 participants) plus 1,254 subjects from 6 global collaborators. The dataset comprised deeply sampled blood TCRbeta repertoires from subjects exposed to, actively infected with, or recovered from COVID-19. The research as a whole found: The quantity of clinical and demographic metadata differed by source and by participant and was supplied without curation.

Points on this clone: What antigen it recognizes has not been identified. Base qualities are missing; no much larger clone stands one base away.

Each collaborating institution followed its own protocols to collect whole blood in K2EDTA tubes. Collaborator samples were shipped for TCRbeta analysis as frozen whole blood, isolated PBMCs, or DNA extracted from either sample type. The immunoSEQ Assay, a bias-controlled multiplex PCR, was used to amplify TCRbeta CDR3 regions from genomic DNA. In the original analysis: The number of nucleated cells in each sample was estimated by amplification of reference gene primers within the assay. To quantify the absolute abundance of each unique TCRbeta CDR3 rearrangement, sequence reads were collapsed and filtered. For each sample, productive Simpson clonality was calculated as the square root of Simpson's diversity index across productive rearrangements. Here the immuneACCESS table is served through TCRdb, limited to in-frame sequences with V and J called. Missing clones are a known gap in these copies; in checked studies unresolved V genes cover under half, and the rest lacks a known reason. The V and J calls and clone size are taken from that table; D and trimming were inferred from the DNA. This sample lists roughly 120,000 clones; around nine tenths were detected once. The ten most abundant clones make up approximately 3.4% of the sample.

V loses 6 bases of germline sequence and J loses 12 bases, and the interval between the two ends is 15 bases. CDR1 is given as SGHAT and CDR2 as FQNNGV, both from the germline V gene. The CDR3 contains 12 residues, cysteine and phenylalanine counted. Only the CDR3 portion is preserved as DNA: 36 bases, with reading frame beginning at the first base. The TCR was taken from a woman between 45 and 65 years old with acute or convalescent COVID-19. The chain uses TRBV11-2 and TRBJ2-1; TRBD2 could be the D gene, as 6 bases match. The specimen was peripheral blood. The DNA reads TGTGCCAGCAGTCTAAGCGGGCAGGGGCAGTTCTTC. Its protein reads: CASSLSGQGQFF.